This T cell receptor beta chain was obtained from a study of T-cell reconstitution after alpha-beta-depleted transplantation in children (dated by TCRdb to 2016 to 2017). Notes on the research overall: The study quantitatively tracked T-cell immune reconstitution after TCRalphabeta/CD19-depleted allogeneic hematopoietic cell transplantation in children using TCR repertoire profiling.

The CDR3 runs 15 residues from the cysteine to the phenylalanine. CDR3 DNA only is kept here, 45 bases in frame from base 1. The junction shows trimming of 1 base on V and 5 bases on J, and the gene matches do not reach 6 bases of it. CDR1 SGHVS and CDR2 FQNEAQ are derived from the germline V gene. To prepare the library, PCR was applied. Sequencing relied on an Illumina HiSeq 2500. TCR library preparation used molecular barcoding, with unique molecular identifiers applied to normalize quantification of the TCRbeta repertoire. TCRdb reworked the public reads: Q25 trimming with fastp, MiXCR clone assembly, productive beta chains retained. Rows merge per CDR3 protein into single entries with the most common DNA and genes. In this sample the table shows 640,000 or so distinct CDR3 sequences, approximately 15% of which occur a single time. 1.1% of the sample is in the top ten clones. This clonotype came up once. The specificity of this receptor is unknown. Base qualities are not provided; no much larger clone lies one nucleotide away. One read alone lends weak support.

The clonotype originates from a human donor who donated a stem cell graft to a child with acute myeloid leukemia. The source material was PBMCs from the stem cell graft donor, sampled from the stem cell graft. This chain joins TRBV7-8 to TRBJ1-2, and TRBD1 aligns with 8 junction nucleotides. Here the CDR3 is given as CASSLDGQGDYGYTF. The bases read TGTGCCAGCAGCTTAGATGGACAGGGCGATTATGGCTACACCTTC. Joined to the reference TRBV7-8 and TRBJ1-2 proteins, this CDR3 gives the full variable domain: GAGVSQSPRYKVAKRGQDVALRCDPISGHVSLFWYQQALGQGPEFLTYFQNEAQLDKSGLPSDRFFAERPEGSVSTLKIQRTQQEDSAVYLCASSLDGQGDYGYTFGSGTRLTVV.